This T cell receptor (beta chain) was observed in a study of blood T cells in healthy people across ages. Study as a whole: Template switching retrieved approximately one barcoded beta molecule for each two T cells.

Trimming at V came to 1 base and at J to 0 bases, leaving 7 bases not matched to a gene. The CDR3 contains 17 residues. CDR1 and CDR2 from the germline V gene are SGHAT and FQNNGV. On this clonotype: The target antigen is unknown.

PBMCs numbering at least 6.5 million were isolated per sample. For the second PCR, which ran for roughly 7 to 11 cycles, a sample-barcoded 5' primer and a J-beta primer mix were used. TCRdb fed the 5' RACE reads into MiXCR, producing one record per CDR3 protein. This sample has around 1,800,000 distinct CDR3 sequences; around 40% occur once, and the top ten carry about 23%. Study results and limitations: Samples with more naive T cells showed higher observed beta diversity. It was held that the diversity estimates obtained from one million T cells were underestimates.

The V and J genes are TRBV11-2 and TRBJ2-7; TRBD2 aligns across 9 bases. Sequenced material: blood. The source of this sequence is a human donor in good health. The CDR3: CASSLGVAGANSYEQYF. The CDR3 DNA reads TGTGCCAGCAGCTTAGGGGTAGCGGGGGCGAACTCCTACGAGCAGTACTTC.